Listed below are T cell receptor beta chains from one sample, sequenced in a study of CD8+ T cells in alopecia areata. Repertoires were generated with immunoSEQ multiplex PCR, while TCRdb's copy carries only in-frame clones and drops some. In the table there are about 120,000 clones, almost 50% of which are singletons. The sample here was CD8+ T cells sorted from blood, taken at week 0. These receptors were obtained from a human donor with alopecia areata. The CDR3 runs from the conserved cysteine through the conserved F or W. A D gene is named only where the DNA matches it firmly. For some rows the clone size is stated as once, few or many, or as a class when expanded; others skip it.

v_gene: TRBV30
j_gene: TRBJ1-1
d_gene: .
abundance: few
CDR3nt: TGTGCCTGGAGTGTACAGGTCTCTGAAGCTTTCTTT
CDR3aa: CAWSVQVSEAFF

v_gene: TRBV10-3
j_gene: TRBJ1-5
d_gene: .
abundance: .
CDR3nt: TGTGCCATCAGTGAAGGAGGGGATCAGCCCCAGCATTTT
CDR3aa: CAISEGGDQPQHF

v_gene: TRBV7-9
j_gene: TRBJ2-1
d_gene: TRBD1
abundance: few
CDR3nt: TGTGCCAGCAGCTTCAGGGGGTTTAATGAGCAGTTCTTC
CDR3aa: CASSFRGFNEQFF

v_gene: TRBV27
j_gene: TRBJ2-3
d_gene: .
abundance: few
CDR3nt: TGTGCCAGCAGCCCGGGGCCTACGCAGTATTTT
CDR3aa: CASSPGPTQYF

v_gene: TRBV30
j_gene: TRBJ1-1
d_gene: .
abundance: .
CDR3nt: TGTGCCTGGAGTGCCTACGGGACAAGTCTGAACACTGAAGCTTTCTTT
CDR3aa: CAWSAYGTSLNTEAFF

v_gene: TRBV10-3
j_gene: TRBJ2-1
d_gene: TRBD1
abundance: few
CDR3nt: TGTGCCATCAGCCCACAGGGGGCTTTATACAATGAGCAGTTCTTC
CDR3aa: CAISPQGALYNEQFF

v_gene: TRBV7-2
j_gene: TRBJ2-1
d_gene: TRBD2
abundance: few
CDR3nt: TGTGCCAGCAGCAGAGCGGGGGAGTACAATGAGCAGTTCTTC
CDR3aa: CASSRAGEYNEQFF

v_gene: TRBV27
j_gene: TRBJ2-3
d_gene: .
abundance: .
CDR3nt: TGTGCCAGCAGTTTAACCGAGAAGGCAGATACGCAGTATTTT
CDR3aa: CASSLTEKADTQYF

v_gene: TRBV7-8
j_gene: TRBJ2-1
d_gene: TRBD2
abundance: .
CDR3nt: TGTGCCAGCAGCCCCGGACTAGCGGGGGGATCCTACAATGAGCAGTTCTTC
CDR3aa: CASSPGLAGGSYNEQFF

v_gene: TRBV5-4
j_gene: TRBJ1-2
d_gene: .
abundance: .
CDR3nt: .
CDR3aa: CASSSSTAEGYTF

v_gene: TRBV30
j_gene: TRBJ2-1
d_gene: .
abundance: once
CDR3nt: TGTGCCTGGAGTGTGGGGGCCTACAATGAGCAGTTCTTC
CDR3aa: CAWSVGAYNEQFF

v_gene: TRBV5-1
j_gene: TRBJ2-5
d_gene: TRBD2
abundance: .
CDR3nt: TGCGCCAGCAGCACAGCACTAGCGGGGAGAGTGGAGACCCAGTACTTC
CDR3aa: CASSTALAGRVETQYF

v_gene: TRBV27
j_gene: TRBJ1-2
d_gene: .
abundance: few
CDR3nt: TGTGCCAGCGGTGTTGGAGGAGGCTATGGCTACACCTTC
CDR3aa: CASGVGGGYGYTF

v_gene: TRBV6-1
j_gene: TRBJ2-1
d_gene: TRBD1
abundance: once
CDR3nt: TGTGCCAGCAGTGAAGCAGACAGGGCCTACAATGAGCAGTTCTTC
CDR3aa: CASSEADRAYNEQFF

v_gene: TRBV7-2
j_gene: TRBJ2-1
d_gene: TRBD1
abundance: .
CDR3nt: TGTGCCAGCAGCTTAGGGGACAGGGGCAATGAGCAGTTCTTC
CDR3aa: CASSLGDRGNEQFF

v_gene: TRBV2
j_gene: TRBJ1-4
d_gene: .
abundance: few
CDR3nt: TGTGCCAGCAGTGACGGTGAAAAACTGTTTTTT
CDR3aa: CASSDGEKLFF

v_gene: TRBV14
j_gene: TRBJ2-7
d_gene: .
abundance: few
CDR3nt: TGTGCCAGCAGCCACGGCTTCGAGAGCTCCTACGAGCAGTACTTC
CDR3aa: CASSHGFESSYEQYF

v_gene: TRBV10-3
j_gene: TRBJ2-3
d_gene: .
abundance: .
CDR3nt: TGTGCCATCAGTGGTTGGAGAGACACAGATACGCAGTATTTT
CDR3aa: CAISGWRDTDTQYF

v_gene: TRBV6-5
j_gene: TRBJ2-7
d_gene: .
abundance: .
CDR3nt: TGTGCCTCCGGGACAATCTACGAGCAGTACTTC
CDR3aa: CASGTIYEQYF

v_gene: TRBV4-1
j_gene: TRBJ2-2
d_gene: .
abundance: .
CDR3nt: TGCGCCAGCAGCCAAACGAAGGGGCAGTTCACCGGGGAGCTGTTTTTT
CDR3aa: CASSQTKGQFTGELFF

v_gene: TRBV13
j_gene: TRBJ2-7
d_gene: TRBD2
abundance: .
CDR3nt: TGTGCCAGCAGCTTGGGACTAGCGGGAACCTACGAGCAGTACTTC
CDR3aa: CASSLGLAGTYEQYF

v_gene: TRBV29-1
j_gene: TRBJ2-3
d_gene: .
abundance: .
CDR3nt: TGCAGCGTTGAACGGTTAGGGGTTACAGATACGCAGTATTTT
CDR3aa: CSVERLGVTDTQYF

v_gene: TRBV4-1
j_gene: TRBJ2-1
d_gene: TRBD2
abundance: .
CDR3nt: TGTGCCAGCAGCCACCTAGCGGGGGGGCGAAATGAGCAGTTCTTC
CDR3aa: CASSHLAGGRNEQFF

v_gene: TRBV30
j_gene: TRBJ2-7
d_gene: TRBD1
abundance: .
CDR3nt: TGTGCCTGGAGTGTAGGGACAGGGGGCGAGCAGTACTTC
CDR3aa: CAWSVGTGGEQYF

v_gene: TRBV11-2
j_gene: TRBJ1-1
d_gene: .
abundance: .
CDR3nt: TGTGCCAGCAGCTTAGTCCCCGACAGGTCGAACACTGAAGCTTTCTTT
CDR3aa: CASSLVPDRSNTEAFF

v_gene: TRBV10-2
j_gene: TRBJ2-1
d_gene: TRBD2
abundance: few
CDR3nt: TGCGCCAGCAGTGAGGCGGGAGGGGGGGACAATGAGCAGTTCTTC
CDR3aa: CASSEAGGGDNEQFF

v_gene: TRBV13
j_gene: TRBJ2-7
d_gene: TRBD2
abundance: .
CDR3nt: TGTGCCAGCAGCCCCGGACTAGCGGGGGTCTACGAGCAGTACTTC
CDR3aa: CASSPGLAGVYEQYF

v_gene: TRBV5-6
j_gene: TRBJ2-5
d_gene: .
abundance: .
CDR3nt: TGTGCCAGCAGCTTGGGTCAGGGGAGTGAGACCCAGTACTTC
CDR3aa: CASSLGQGSETQYF

v_gene: TRBV5-4
j_gene: TRBJ2-1
d_gene: .
abundance: .
CDR3nt: TGTGCCAGCAGCTTGAGGGGCGGTACCACACCTTCCGAGCAGTTCTTC
CDR3aa: CASSLRGGTTPSEQFF

v_gene: TRBV4-1
j_gene: TRBJ1-4
d_gene: .
abundance: .
CDR3nt: TGCGCCAGCAGCCTTGGACCTGGGGGCTATGAAAAACTGTTTTTT
CDR3aa: CASSLGPGGYEKLFF

v_gene: TRBV30
j_gene: TRBJ1-1
d_gene: TRBD1
abundance: .
CDR3nt: TGTGCCTGGGACAGGGGCTCGAACACTGAAGCTTTCTTT
CDR3aa: CAWDRGSNTEAFF

v_gene: TRBV2
j_gene: TRBJ1-1
d_gene: .
abundance: .
CDR3nt: TGTGCCAGCAGCGACCACAGGGTCCCTGAAGCTTTCTTT
CDR3aa: CASSDHRVPEAFF

v_gene: TRBV7-2
j_gene: TRBJ2-7
d_gene: TRBD2
abundance: .
CDR3nt: TGTGCCAGCAGCTTAGTTGGAGCGGGAAACTACGAGCAGTACTTC
CDR3aa: CASSLVGAGNYEQYF

v_gene: TRBV29-1
j_gene: TRBJ2-1
d_gene: TRBD2
abundance: .
CDR3nt: TGCAGCGTTGAGCGGCGGGGGGACTCCTACAATGAGCAGTTCTTC
CDR3aa: CSVERRGDSYNEQFF

v_gene: TRBV30
j_gene: TRBJ2-1
d_gene: .
abundance: few
CDR3nt: TGTGCCTGGACCGGAGGGGCCTACAATGAGCAGTTCTTC
CDR3aa: CAWTGGAYNEQFF

v_gene: TRBV5-6
j_gene: TRBJ1-1
d_gene: .
abundance: few
CDR3nt: TGTGCCAGCAGCTCTAACCTGGTGACTGAAGCTTTCTTT
CDR3aa: CASSSNLVTEAFF